This T cell receptor (beta chain) was sequenced during a study of blood T cell repertoires in COVID-19. Study overall: Sample material is recorded as cDNA or gDNA derived from T cells, B-cell-depleted T cells, or PBMCs.

Authors' methods: The authors estimated nucleated cell counts from reference gene primer amplification. Here immunoSEQ multiplex PCR was the method, and the copy in TCRdb shows in-frame clones only, minus some. V and J calls plus clone size are reproduced from that table; the DNA served to infer D and trimming. The sample records roughly 110,000 clones, 84% being singletons. V gave up 3 bases and J gave up 1 base; unmatched junction bases: 3. This CDR3 spans 14 amino acids. Germline CDR1 LNHDA, CDR2 SQIVND (reference sequence). The sequencing input was peripheral blood. The chain carries TRBV19 and TRBJ2-7; TRBD1 aligns across 7 bases. The clonotype originates from a woman between 35 and 50 years old with acute or convalescent COVID-19. The CDR3 DNA reads TGTGCCAGTAGTATTGGCAGGGGGTCCTACGAGCAGTACTTC. Amino acids: CASSIGRGSYEQYF.